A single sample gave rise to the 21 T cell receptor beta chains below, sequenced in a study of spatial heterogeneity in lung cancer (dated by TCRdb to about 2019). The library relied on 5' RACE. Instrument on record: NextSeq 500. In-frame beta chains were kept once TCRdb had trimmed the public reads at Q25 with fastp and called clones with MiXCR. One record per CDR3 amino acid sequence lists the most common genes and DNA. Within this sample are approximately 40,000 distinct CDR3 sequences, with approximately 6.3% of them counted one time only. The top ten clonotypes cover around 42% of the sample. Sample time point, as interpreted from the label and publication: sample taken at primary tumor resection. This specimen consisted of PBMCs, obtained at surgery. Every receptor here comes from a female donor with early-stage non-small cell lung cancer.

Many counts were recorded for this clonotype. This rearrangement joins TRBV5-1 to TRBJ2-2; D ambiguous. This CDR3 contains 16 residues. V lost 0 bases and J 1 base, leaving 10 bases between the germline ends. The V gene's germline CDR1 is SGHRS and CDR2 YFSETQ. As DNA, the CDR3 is TGCGCCAGCAGCTTGGGACTGACCCAGAACACCGGGGAGCTGTTTTTT. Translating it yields CASSLGLTQNTGELFF.

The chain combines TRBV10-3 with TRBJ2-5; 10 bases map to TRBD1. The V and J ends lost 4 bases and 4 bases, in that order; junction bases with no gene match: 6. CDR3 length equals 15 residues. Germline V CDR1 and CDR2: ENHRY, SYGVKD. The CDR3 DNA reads TGTGCCATCAGTGGCCGGGACAGGGGCGGAGAGACCCAGTACTTC. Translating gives CAISGRDRGGETQYF.

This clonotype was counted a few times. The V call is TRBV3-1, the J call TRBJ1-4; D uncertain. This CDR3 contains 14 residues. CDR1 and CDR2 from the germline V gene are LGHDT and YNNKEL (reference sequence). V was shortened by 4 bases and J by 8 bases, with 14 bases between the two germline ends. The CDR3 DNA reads TGTGCCAGCAGCCGTAGGGATGCGAGGGAAAAACTGTTTTTT. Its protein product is CASSRRDAREKLFF. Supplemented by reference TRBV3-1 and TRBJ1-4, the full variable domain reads DTAVSQTPKYLVTQMGNDKSIKCEQNLGHDTMYWYKQDSKKFLKIMFSYNNKELIINETVPNRFSPKSPDKAHLNLHINSLELGDSAVYFCASSRRDAREKLFFGSGTQLSVL.

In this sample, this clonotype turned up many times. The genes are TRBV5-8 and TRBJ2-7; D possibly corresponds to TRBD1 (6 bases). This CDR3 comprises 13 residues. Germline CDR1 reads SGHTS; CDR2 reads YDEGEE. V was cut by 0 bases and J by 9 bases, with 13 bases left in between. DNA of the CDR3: TGTGCCAGCAGCTTGGGGGGTGTGGACAGGCAGTACTTC. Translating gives CASSLGGVDRQYF.

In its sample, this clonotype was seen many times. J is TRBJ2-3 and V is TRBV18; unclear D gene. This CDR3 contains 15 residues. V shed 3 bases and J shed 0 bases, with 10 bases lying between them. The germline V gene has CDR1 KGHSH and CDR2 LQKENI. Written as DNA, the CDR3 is TGTGCCAGCTCACCTACCGAAGGGAGCACAGATACGCAGTATTTT. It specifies CASSPTEGSTDTQYF.

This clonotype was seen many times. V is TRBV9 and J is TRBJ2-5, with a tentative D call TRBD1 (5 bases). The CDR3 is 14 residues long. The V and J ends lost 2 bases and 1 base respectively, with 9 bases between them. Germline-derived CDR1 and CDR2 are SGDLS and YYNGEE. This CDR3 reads CASSVGQGQETQYF. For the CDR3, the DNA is TGTGCCAGCAGCGTCGGGCAGGGCCAAGAGACCCAGTACTTC.

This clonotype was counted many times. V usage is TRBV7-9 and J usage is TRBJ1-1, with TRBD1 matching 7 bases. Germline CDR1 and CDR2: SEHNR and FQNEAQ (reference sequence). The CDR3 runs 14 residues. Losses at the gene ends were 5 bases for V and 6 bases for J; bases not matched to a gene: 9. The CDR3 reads CASSPSGQASEAFF. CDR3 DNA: TGTGCCAGCAGCCCAAGCGGACAGGCGTCTGAAGCTTTCTTT.

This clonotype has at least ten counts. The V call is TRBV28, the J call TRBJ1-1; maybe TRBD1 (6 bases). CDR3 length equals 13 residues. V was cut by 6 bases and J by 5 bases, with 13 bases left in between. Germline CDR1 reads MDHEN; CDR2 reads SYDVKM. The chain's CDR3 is CASSGGGRTEAFF. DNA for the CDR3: TGTGCCAGCAGCGGAGGGGGACGGACTGAAGCTTTCTTT.

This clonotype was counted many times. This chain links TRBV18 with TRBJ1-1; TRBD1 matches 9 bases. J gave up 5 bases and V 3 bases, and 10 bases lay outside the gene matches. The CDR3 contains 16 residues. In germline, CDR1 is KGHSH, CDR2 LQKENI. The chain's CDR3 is CASSPVLGQGRTEAFF. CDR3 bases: TGTGCCAGCTCACCTGTCTTGGGACAGGGACGGACTGAAGCTTTCTTT.

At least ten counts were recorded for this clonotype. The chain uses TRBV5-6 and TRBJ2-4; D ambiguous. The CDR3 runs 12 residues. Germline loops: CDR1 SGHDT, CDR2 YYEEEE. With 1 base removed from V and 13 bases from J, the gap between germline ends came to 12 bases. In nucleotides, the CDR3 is TGTGCCAGCAGCTTGTCCGGGTCGTCACAGTACTTC. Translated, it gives CASSLSGSSQYF.

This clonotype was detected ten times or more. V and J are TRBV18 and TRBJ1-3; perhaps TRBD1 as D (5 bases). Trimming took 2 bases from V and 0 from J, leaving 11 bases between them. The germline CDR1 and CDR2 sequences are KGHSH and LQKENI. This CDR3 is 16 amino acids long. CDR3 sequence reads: CASSPTQESSGNTIYF. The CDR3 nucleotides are TGTGCCAGCTCACCAACACAGGAGAGCTCTGGAAACACCATATATTTT. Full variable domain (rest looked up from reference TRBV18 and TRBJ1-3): NAGVMQNPRHLVRRRGQEARLRCSPMKGHSHVYWYRQLPEEGLKFMVYLQKENIIDESGMPKERFSAEFPKEGPSILRIQQVVRGDSAAYFCASSPTQESSGNTIYFGEGSWLTVV.

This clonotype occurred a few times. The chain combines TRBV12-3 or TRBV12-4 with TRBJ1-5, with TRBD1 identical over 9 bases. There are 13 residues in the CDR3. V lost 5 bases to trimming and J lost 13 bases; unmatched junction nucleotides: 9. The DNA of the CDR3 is TGTGCCAGCAGTCCGGGGACAGGGTCGTTACAGCATTTT. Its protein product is CASSPGTGSLQHF.

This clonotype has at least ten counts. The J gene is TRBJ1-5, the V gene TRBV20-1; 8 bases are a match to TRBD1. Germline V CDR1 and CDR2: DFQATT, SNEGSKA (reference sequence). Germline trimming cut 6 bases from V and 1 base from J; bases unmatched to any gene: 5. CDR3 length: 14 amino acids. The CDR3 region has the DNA TGCAGTGCAAGACAGGGGAACAGCAATCAGCCCCAGCATTTT. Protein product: CSARQGNSNQPQHF.

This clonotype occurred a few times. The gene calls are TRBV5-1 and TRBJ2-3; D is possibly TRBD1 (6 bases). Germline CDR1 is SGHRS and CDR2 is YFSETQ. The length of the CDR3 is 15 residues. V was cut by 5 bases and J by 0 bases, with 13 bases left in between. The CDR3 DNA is TGCGCCAGCAGTTTGACAGGCGCTAGCACAGATACGCAGTATTTT. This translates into CASSLTGASTDTQYF.

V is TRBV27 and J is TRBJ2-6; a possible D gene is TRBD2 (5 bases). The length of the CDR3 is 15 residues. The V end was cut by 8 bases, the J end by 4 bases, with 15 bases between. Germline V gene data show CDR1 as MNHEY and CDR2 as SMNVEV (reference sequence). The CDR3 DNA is TGTGCCAGCCGCAGTTCGGGGTCAGGGGCCAACGTCCTGACTTTC. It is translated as CASRSSGSGANVLTF.

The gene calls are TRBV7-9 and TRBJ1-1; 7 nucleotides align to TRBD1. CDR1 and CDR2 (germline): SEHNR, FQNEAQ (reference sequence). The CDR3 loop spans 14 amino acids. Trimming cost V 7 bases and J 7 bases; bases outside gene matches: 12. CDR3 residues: CASILSVGTDEAFF. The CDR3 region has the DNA TGTGCCAGCATCCTAAGCGTGGGGACAGATGAAGCTTTCTTT.

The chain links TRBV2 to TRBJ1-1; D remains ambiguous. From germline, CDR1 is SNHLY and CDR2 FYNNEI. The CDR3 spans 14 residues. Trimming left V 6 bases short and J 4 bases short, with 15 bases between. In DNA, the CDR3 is TGTGCCAGCAGCTCGTTCTCAGGACGCACTGAAGCTTTCTTT. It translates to CASSSFSGRTEAFF.

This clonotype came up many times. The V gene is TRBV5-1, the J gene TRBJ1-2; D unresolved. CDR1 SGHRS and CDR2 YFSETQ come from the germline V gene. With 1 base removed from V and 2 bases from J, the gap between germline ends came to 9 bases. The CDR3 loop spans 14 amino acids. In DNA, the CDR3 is TGCGCCAGCAGCTTGAACGCCGGAAACTATGGCTACACCTTC. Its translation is CASSLNAGNYGYTF.

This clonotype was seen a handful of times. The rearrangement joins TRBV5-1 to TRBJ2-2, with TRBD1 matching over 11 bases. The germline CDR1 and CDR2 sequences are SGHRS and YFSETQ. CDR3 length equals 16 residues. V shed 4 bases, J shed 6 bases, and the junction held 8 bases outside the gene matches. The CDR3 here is CASSGQGATMAGELFF. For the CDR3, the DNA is TGCGCCAGCAGCGGACAGGGGGCGACTATGGCCGGGGAGCTGTTTTTT.

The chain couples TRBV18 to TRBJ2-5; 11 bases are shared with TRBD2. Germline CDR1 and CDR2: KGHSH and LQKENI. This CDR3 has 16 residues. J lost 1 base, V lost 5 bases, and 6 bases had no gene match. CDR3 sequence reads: CASSSGLAGFQETQYF. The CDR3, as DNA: TGTGCCAGCTCATCTGGACTAGCGGGTTTCCAAGAGACCCAGTACTTC.

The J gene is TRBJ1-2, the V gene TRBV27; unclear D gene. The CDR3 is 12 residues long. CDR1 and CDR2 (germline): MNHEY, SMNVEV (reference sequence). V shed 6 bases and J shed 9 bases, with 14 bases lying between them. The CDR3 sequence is CASSGPSGSYTF. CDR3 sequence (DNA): TGTGCCAGCAGCGGACCCTCGGGGAGCTACACCTTC.